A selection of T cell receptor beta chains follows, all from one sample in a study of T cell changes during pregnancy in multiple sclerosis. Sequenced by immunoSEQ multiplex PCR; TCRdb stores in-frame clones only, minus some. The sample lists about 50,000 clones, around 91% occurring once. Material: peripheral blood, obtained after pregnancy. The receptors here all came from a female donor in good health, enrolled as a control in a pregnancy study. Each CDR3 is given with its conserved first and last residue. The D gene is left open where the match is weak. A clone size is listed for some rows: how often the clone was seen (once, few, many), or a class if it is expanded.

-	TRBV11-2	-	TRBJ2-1	TGTGCCAGCAGCTCCCCCGGGACAGGTACGCGGGGGAGTCACAATGAGCAGTTCTTC	CASSSPGTGTRGSHNEQFF
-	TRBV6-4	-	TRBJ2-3	TGTGCCAGCAGTGGTGGGGAGACAGATACGCAGTATTTT	CASSGGETDTQYF
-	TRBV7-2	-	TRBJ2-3	TGTGCCAGCAGCTGGGGGACACGGGCGGATACGCAGTATTTT	CASSWGTRADTQYF
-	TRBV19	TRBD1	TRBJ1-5	TGTGCCACCTTAGGACAGGGCGTTGGGAATCAGCCCCAGCATTTT	CATLGQGVGNQPQHF
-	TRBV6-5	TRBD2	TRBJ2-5	TGTGCCAGCAGCCGTAGCGGGCAAGAGACCCAGTACTTC	CASSRSGQETQYF
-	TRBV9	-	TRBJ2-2	TGTGCCAGCAGCGTAAGTGTTGGGAGCCAGAACACCGGGGAGCTGTTTTTT	CASSVSVGSQNTGELFF
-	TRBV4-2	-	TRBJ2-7	TGTGCCAGCAGCCAAGGACTGGGGAGCTCCTACGAGCAGTACTTC	CASSQGLGSSYEQYF
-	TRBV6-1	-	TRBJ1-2	TGTGCCAGCAGGCCTGCCGGAAGGGGGGGCTACACCTTC	CASRPAGRGGYTF
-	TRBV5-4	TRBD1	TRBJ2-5	TGTGCCAGCAGCTTGGGACAGGGAGAGACCCAGTACTTC	CASSLGQGETQYF
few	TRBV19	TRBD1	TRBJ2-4	TGTGCCAGTAGTACCGAAAGCCGGGACAGGGACATTCAGTACTTC	CASSTESRDRDIQYF
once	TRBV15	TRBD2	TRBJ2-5	TGTGCCACCAGCAGAGTGGTAGCGGGAGGACCCGAGGCAGAGACCCAGTACTTC	CATSRVVAGGPEAETQYF
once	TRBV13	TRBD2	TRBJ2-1	TGTGCCAGCAGCTTTACTAGCGGGGGGGACTACAATGAGCAGTTCTTC	CASSFTSGGDYNEQFF
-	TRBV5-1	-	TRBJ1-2	TGCGCCAGCAGCTTGACAGGGACTAACTATGGCTACACCTTC	CASSLTGTNYGYTF
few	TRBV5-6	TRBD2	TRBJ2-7	TGTGCCAGCAGATCCGGACTAGCGGGAGGCTACGAGCAGTACTTC	CASRSGLAGGYEQYF
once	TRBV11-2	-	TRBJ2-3	TGTGCCAGCAGCCGTGTATGGGGGGGCCCGGATACGCAGTATTTT	CASSRVWGGPDTQYF
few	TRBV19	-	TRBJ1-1	TGTGCCAGTAGACCGACAGGAATGAACACTGAAGCTTTCTTT	CASRPTGMNTEAFF
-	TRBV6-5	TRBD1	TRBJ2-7	TGTGCCAGCTCCTTCGACAGGGCCTACGAGCAGTACTTC	CASSFDRAYEQYF
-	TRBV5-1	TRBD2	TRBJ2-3	TGCGCCAGCAGTTATAGCGGGGGCCCTCTAAATACGCAGTATTTT	CASSYSGGPLNTQYF
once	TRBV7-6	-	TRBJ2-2	TGTGCCAGCAGCCAAAGGGAGACCGGGGAGCTGTTTTTT	CASSQRETGELFF
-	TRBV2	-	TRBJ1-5	TGTGCCAGCGCGGTGGACAGCCGTCAGCCCCAGCATTTT	CASAVDSRQPQHF
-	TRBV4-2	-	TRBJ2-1	TGTGCCAGCAGCCAACTCCTAGCGTCCCGAGGTAATGAGCAGTTCTTC	CASSQLLASRGNEQFF
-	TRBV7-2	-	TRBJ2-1	TGTGCCAGCAGCTTAGCGGGGGGCTACAATGAGCAGTTCTTC	CASSLAGGYNEQFF
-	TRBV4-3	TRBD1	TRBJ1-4	TGCGCCAGCAGCCAAGGACAGGGGGAGGGAGAAAAACTGTTTTTT	CASSQGQGEGEKLFF
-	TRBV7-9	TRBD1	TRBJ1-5	TGTGCCAGCAGCCTAGGACAGGGGGATTGGCAGCCCCAGCATTTT	CASSLGQGDWQPQHF
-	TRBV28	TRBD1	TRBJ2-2	TGTGCCAGCAGTCATAATCCGGGACAGGGGGCCACCGGGGAGCTGTTTTTT	CASSHNPGQGATGELFF
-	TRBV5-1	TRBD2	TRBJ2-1	TGCGCCAGCAGCTGGGCGGGGGGGACCAATGAGCAGTTCTTC	CASSWAGGTNEQFF
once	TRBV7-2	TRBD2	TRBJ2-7	TGTGCCAGCAGCTTAGAGCGGGGGGGCCTCTACGAGCAGTACTTC	CASSLERGGLYEQYF
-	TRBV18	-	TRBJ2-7	TGTGCCAGTTCTATTTCTCCTAGCTCCTACGAGCAGTACTTC	CASSISPSSYEQYF
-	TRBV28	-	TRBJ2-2	TGTGCCAGCAGTTTAACCCCCACTAAAGAGCTGTTTTTT	CASSLTPTKELFF
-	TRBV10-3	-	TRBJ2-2	TGTGCCATCAGATTACAGGTTAACACCGGGGAGCTGTTTTTT	CAIRLQVNTGELFF